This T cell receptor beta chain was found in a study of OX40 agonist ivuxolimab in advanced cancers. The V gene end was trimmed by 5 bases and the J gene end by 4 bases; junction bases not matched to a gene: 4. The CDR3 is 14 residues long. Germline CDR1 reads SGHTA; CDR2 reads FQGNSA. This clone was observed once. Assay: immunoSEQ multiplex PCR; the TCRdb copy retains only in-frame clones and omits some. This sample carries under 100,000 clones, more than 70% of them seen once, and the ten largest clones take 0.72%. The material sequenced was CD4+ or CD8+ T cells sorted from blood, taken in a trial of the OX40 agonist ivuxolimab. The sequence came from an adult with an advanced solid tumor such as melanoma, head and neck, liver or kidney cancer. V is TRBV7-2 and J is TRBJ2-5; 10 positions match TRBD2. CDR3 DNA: TGTGCCAGCAGCCCTGGACTAGCGGCAGAGACCCAGTACTTC. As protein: CASSPGLAAETQYF.